This T cell receptor beta chain is drawn from a study of long-term antiretroviral therapy in people with HIV. Germline CDR1 reads SGHAT; CDR2 reads FQNNGV. The length of the CDR3 is 16 residues. V gave up 5 bases and J gave up 0 bases; unmatched junction bases: 9. The authors ran the immunoSEQ assay, v3.0, at survey level. Clones were sequenced by immunoSEQ multiplex PCR, and TCRdb holds only the in-frame ones, with some missing. The sample carries 25,000 to 30,000 clones, 65% to 85% recorded once. Points from the study as a whole: Even long-term ART left TRB diversity below transplant donor controls, despite gains.

As for this clone: Its specificity is not known.

The source material was unsorted PBMCs, sampled 2.7 to 2.8 years after starting antiretroviral therapy. The V gene is TRBV11-2, the J gene TRBJ2-5, with 7 bases lining up with TRBD2. The sequence was collected from a man aged 25-45 years with HIV. The CDR3 loop reads CASSQRDSLYQETQYF. The DNA for the CDR3 is TGTGCCAGCAGCCAGCGGGACTCGCTGTACCAAGAGACCCAGTACTTC.